This record covers a single T cell receptor (beta chain). The antigen is not known. The sample belongs to a study of radiotherapy plus CTLA-4 blockade in lung cancer. Looking at the study overall: Objective response was observed in about 19% of patients, and disease control in roughly 30%. Study conclusions and caveats: In blood, after radiotherapy plus ipilimumab, tumor-derived TCR clones expanded.

Germline V gives CDR1 LNHNV, CDR2 YYDKDF (reference sequence). The CDR3 length is 14 residues. Trimming took off 3 bases at V and 2 bases at J, with 10 bases between the two ends. Treatment of patients with chemo-refractory metastatic non-small-cell lung cancer consisted of focal radiation plus CTLA-4 blockade with ipilimumab. Profiled with immunoSEQ multiplex PCR; TCRdb holds only in-frame clones, not every one. The sample holds tens of thousands of clones; around 77% are singletons and the top ten take 3.5% to 4.5%. The TCR was taken from a human donor with non-small cell lung cancer who had a complete response to radiotherapy plus ipilimumab. The sequencing here drew on peripheral blood, taken from a patient treated with radiotherapy plus ipilimumab. The rearrangement joins TRBV15 to TRBJ1-2; D uncertain. The CDR3 DNA follows: TGTGCCACCAGCAGTTACGGGCTGAACTATGGCTACACCTTC. As protein: CATSSYGLNYGYTF. Complete variable domain (other parts from reference TRBV15 and TRBJ1-2): DAMVIQNPRYQVTQFGKPVTLSCSQTLNHNVMYWYQQKSSQAPKLLFHYYDKDFNNEADTPDNFQSRRPNTSFCFLDIRSPGLGDTAMYLCATSSYGLNYGYTFGSGTRLTVV.